Listed here are 14 T cell receptor beta chains from one sample, sequenced in a study of blood T cell repertoires in COVID-19. Using immunoSEQ multiplex PCR, the repertoire was profiled, and TCRdb retains in-frame clones only, with some absent. The repertoire holds 56,000 or so clones, with less than 90% as singletons. Input material: peripheral blood. The origin of the receptors is a man between 50 and 59 years old with acute or convalescent COVID-19.

The rearrangement joins TRBV7-9 to TRBJ2-7; D is perhaps TRBD1 (5 bases). V was clipped by 5 bases and J by 1 base, with 9 bases between them. Germline V gene data show CDR1 as SEHNR and CDR2 as FQNEAQ (reference sequence). This CDR3 is 13 amino acids long. The CDR3 protein is CASSPTVSYEQYF. The CDR3 nucleotides are TGTGCCAGCAGCCCGACAGTTTCCTACGAGCAGTACTTC.

V is TRBV18 and J is TRBJ1-2, with TRBD1 matching over 10 bases. The CDR3 contains 14 residues. Germline CDR1 is KGHSH and CDR2 is LQKENI. The V and J ends lost 2 bases and 4 bases, in that order; junction bases with no gene match: 1. The CDR3 spells CASSPGQGGYGYTF. CDR3 in DNA: TGTGCCAGCTCACCAGGACAGGGGGGCTATGGCTACACCTTC. Combining the CDR3 with reference TRBV18 and TRBJ1-2 gives the whole variable domain NAGVMQNPRHLVRRRGQEARLRCSPMKGHSHVYWYRQLPEEGLKFMVYLQKENIIDESGMPKERFSAEFPKEGPSILRIQQVVRGDSAAYFCASSPGQGGYGYTFGSGTRLTVV.

The chain links TRBV20-1 to TRBJ2-5; D call uncertain. The CDR3 covers 12 residues. Germline CDR1 and CDR2: DFQATT and SNEGSKA (reference sequence). V was shortened by 7 bases and J by 1 base, with 10 bases between the two germline ends. As DNA, the CDR3 is TGCAGTGGTAGTCCCCGCCAAGAGACCCAGTACTTC. It encodes CSGSPRQETQYF.

The chain recombines TRBV10-3 with TRBJ2-7; 9 nucleotides align to TRBD1. Losses at the gene ends were 2 bases for V and 0 bases for J; bases not matched to a gene: 5. CDR1 and CDR2 from the germline V gene are ENHRY and SYGVKD. The CDR3 runs 16 residues. CDR3 sequence: CAISEKDRGSSYEQYF. CDR3 in DNA: TGTGCCATCAGTGAGAAGGACAGGGGTAGCTCCTACGAGCAGTACTTC.

V and J are TRBV6-4 and TRBJ1-5, with a possible D match to TRBD1 (6 bases). The germline V and J ends were trimmed by 4 bases and 3 bases, with 10 bases remaining between them. CDR1 and CDR2 from the germline V gene are MRHNA and SNTAGT. The length of the CDR3 is 14 residues. Here the CDR3 reads CASSGGQLNQPQHF. The CDR3 nucleotides read TGTGCCAGCAGTGGAGGACAGCTCAATCAGCCCCAGCATTTT.

V gene TRBV2 combines with J gene TRBJ2-2; 9 bases fit TRBD1. Trimming took 6 bases from V and 6 from J; bases not matched to a gene: 8. Germline CDR1 SNHLY, CDR2 FYNNEI. The CDR3 loop spans 15 amino acids. Written as DNA, the CDR3 is TGTGCCAGCAGAGCAACACAGGGGGCCCCCGGGGAGCTGTTTTTT. It yields the protein CASRATQGAPGELFF.

The V call is TRBV9, the J call TRBJ2-7; the D is unclear. In germline, CDR1 is SGDLS, CDR2 YYNGEE. The ends were cut back, 4 bases at V and 4 bases at J, with 18 bases in the middle. This CDR3 has 15 residues. Written as DNA, the CDR3 is TGTGCCAGCAGCCCCGATGGCCAGGTCCTATACGAGCAGTACTTC. It translates to CASSPDGQVLYEQYF. The entire variable domain, with the rest obtained from reference TRBV9 and TRBJ2-7, is as follows: DSGVTQTPKHLITATGQRVTLRCSPRSGDLSVYWYQQSLDQGLQFLIQYYNGEERAKGNILERFSAQQFPDLHSELNLSSLELGDSALYFCASSPDGQVLYEQYFGPGTRLTVT.

This chain connects TRBV11-3 to TRBJ2-5; the D gene is possibly TRBD2 (5 bases). The CDR3 consists of 14 residues. Germline V gives CDR1 SGHNT, CDR2 YENEEA. V was cut by 5 bases and J by 0 bases, with 10 bases left in between. In DNA form, the CDR3 reads TGTGCCAGCAGCGCGGGTGCGGACCAAGAGACCCAGTACTTC. Its protein is CASSAGADQETQYF.

The V gene is TRBV4-1, the J gene TRBJ1-2, with 7 nucleotides matching TRBD1. Germline CDR1 reads MGHRA; CDR2 reads YSYEKL. Trimming cost V 1 base and J 0 bases; bases outside gene matches: 8. The CDR3 extends over 17 amino acids. This chain's CDR3 is CASSQASQGRANYGYTF. The DNA of the CDR3 is TGCGCCAGCAGCCAAGCTTCACAGGGGAGAGCTAACTATGGCTACACCTTC.

This chain joins TRBV28 and TRBJ1-1, with TRBD1 matching over 8 bases. The germline V gene encodes CDR1 MDHEN and CDR2 SYDVKM. V trimming: 9 bases; J trimming: 1 base; junction bases outside the gene matches: 7. CDR3 length equals 14 residues. CDR3: CASHSGTGNTEAFF. In DNA, the CDR3 is TGTGCCAGTCATTCCGGGACAGGGAACACTGAAGCTTTCTTT.

The chain links TRBV6-2 or TRBV6-3 to TRBJ2-3; 13 bases map to TRBD2. Germline-derived CDR1 and CDR2 are MNHEY and SVGEGT. The CDR3 is made up of 16 amino acids. With 4 bases clipped from V and 4 bases from J, the junction kept 5 bases outside the gene matches. In DNA form, the CDR3 reads TGTGCCAGCAGTTCCGGGACTAGCGGGATTGCAGATACGCAGTATTTT. Its protein product is CASSSGTSGIADTQYF.

In regard to this clone: This sample also contains other DNA sequences that code for the same CDR3. The chain employs TRBV5-1 and TRBJ1-2, with 8 bases that match TRBD1. The CDR3 is made up of 14 amino acids. Trimming removed 4 bases from V and 2 bases from J; junction bases left unmatched: 4. Germline V gives CDR1 SGHRS, CDR2 YFSETQ. The CDR3 reads CASSEGQANYGYTF. CDR3 nucleotide sequence: TGCGCCAGCAGCGAGGGACAGGCGAACTATGGCTACACCTTC.

J is TRBJ1-1 and V is TRBV7-8; 7 positions match TRBD1. Per germline, CDR1 SGHVS and CDR2 FQNEAQ. This CDR3 contains 15 residues. The ends lost 5 bases at V and 2 bases at J; junction bases unmatched: 8. The CDR3 loop is CASSPGQQRNTEAFF. CDR3 sequence (DNA): TGTGCCAGCAGCCCGGGACAGCAGCGAAACACTGAAGCTTTCTTT. The whole variable domain, remainder taken from reference TRBV7-8 and TRBJ1-1, is GAGVSQSPRYKVAKRGQDVALRCDPISGHVSLFWYQQALGQGPEFLTYFQNEAQLDKSGLPSDRFFAERPEGSVSTLKIQRTQQEDSAVYLCASSPGQQRNTEAFFGQGTRLTVV.

This clone has just a few counts. V and J are TRBV2 and TRBJ1-4; D unclear. The V gene's germline CDR1 is SNHLY and CDR2 FYNNEI. The V gene lost 6 bases and the J gene lost 4 bases, with 12 bases spanning the gap. The CDR3 length is 14 residues. DNA for the CDR3: TGTGCCAGCAGGCCCACAGAGGGTAATGAAAAACTGTTTTTT. As protein: CASRPTEGNEKLFF.